Each of the 11 T cell receptor beta chains below was sequenced from the same sample in a study of response to subunit inactivated influenza vaccine. TCRdb re-derived calls from the RT-PCR reads in MiXCR, one entry per CDR3 protein. This table holds 400,000 to 650,000 distinct CDR3 sequences, 6% to 9% found once. The sample consisted of PBMCs from blood, taken approximately 25 months after vaccination. These receptors all stem from a man aged 50 to 69 who received an inactivated influenza vaccine.

This clonotype showed up many times. This chain connects TRBV20-1 to TRBJ2-3; a possible D gene is TRBD1 (6 bases). Germline assignment: CDR1 DFQATT and CDR2 SNEGSKA (reference sequence). The CDR3 has 14 amino acids. The germline V and J ends were trimmed by 4 bases and 3 bases, with 14 bases remaining between them. CDR3 protein: CSAKSWTATDTQYF. CDR3 in DNA: TGCAGTGCTAAGTCCTGGACAGCAACAGATACGCAGTATTTT.

This clonotype was picked up a small number of times. The chain has TRBV28 and TRBJ1-3, with a possible D match to TRBD1 (6 bases). V was cut by 3 bases and J by 0 bases, with 9 bases left in between. Per the germline V gene, CDR1 is MDHEN and CDR2 is SYDVKM. The CDR3 runs to 15 residues. The CDR3, as DNA: TGTGCCAGCAGTTTGTCAGGGGCCTCTGGAAACACCATATATTTT. This codes for CASSLSGASGNTIYF.

DNA for the CDR3: TGCGCCAGCAGCTTGGAGCGGGTGGGCACAGATACGCAGTATTTT. Its translation: CASSLERVGTDTQYF. The rearrangement uses TRBV5-1 and TRBJ2-3, with a tentative D call TRBD2 (6 bases). V lost 0 bases and J lost 1, with 9 bases in between. The CDR3 spans 15 residues. CDR1 SGHRS and CDR2 YFSETQ come from the germline V gene.

This clonotype was found many times. This chain connects TRBV5-1 to TRBJ2-5, with D perhaps matching TRBD1 (6 bases). This CDR3 is 14 amino acids long. The V and J ends lost 5 bases and 0 bases respectively, with 11 bases between them. The germline V gene has CDR1 SGHRS and CDR2 YFSETQ. As DNA, the CDR3 is TGCGCCAGCAGGACAGGAGGATACCAAGAGACCCAGTACTTC. Its protein product is CASRTGGYQETQYF. Supplemented by reference TRBV5-1 and TRBJ2-5, the full variable domain reads KAGVTQTPRYLIKTRGQQVTLSCSPISGHRSVSWYQQTPGQGLQFLFEYFSETQRNKGNFPGRFSGRQFSNSRSEMNVSTLELGDSALYLCASRTGGYQETQYFGPGTRLLVL.

Ten or more counts support this clonotype. The CDR3 loop is CSVATFPRISRDTQYF. The DNA of the CDR3 is TGCAGCGTTGCCACCTTCCCTCGTATATCCAGGGATACGCAGTATTTT. The J gene is TRBJ2-3, the V gene TRBV29-1; D is unclear. V gave up 4 bases and J gave up 6 bases, with 23 bases separating them. CDR1 is SQVTM and CDR2 is ANQGSEA in the germline V gene. There are 16 residues in the CDR3.

This clonotype was seen only a few times. The chain couples TRBV6-2 or TRBV6-3 to TRBJ1-5, with 7 bases matching TRBD1. The CDR3 is 17 amino acids. V lost 0 bases, J lost 0 bases, and 5 bases stayed unmatched. CDR1 is MNHEY and CDR2 is SVGEGT in the germline V gene. For the CDR3, the DNA is TGTGCCAGCAGTTACTCGATGGACAGGTATAGCAATCAGCCCCAGCATTTT. Translation gives CASSYSMDRYSNQPQHF.

In this sample, this clonotype turned up a few times. This chain joins TRBV24-1 and TRBJ2-1; D may be TRBD2 (5 bases). The CDR3 has 14 residues. Deletions cut 4 bases from V and 4 bases from J, with 10 bases between. Germline CDR1 KGHDR, CDR2 SFDVKD. The CDR3 spells CATSDLTTYNEQFF. The CDR3 nucleotides read TGTGCCACCAGTGACCTGACTACTTACAATGAGCAGTTCTTC.

This clonotype has just a few counts. This sequence joins TRBV4-2 and TRBJ2-7; no clear D. This CDR3 comprises 14 residues. Germline CDR1 is LGHNA and CDR2 is YNFKEQ. V lost 0 bases, J lost 0 bases, and 6 bases lay in between. CDR3 amino acids: CASSQDYSSYEQYF. The CDR3 DNA reads as TGTGCCAGCAGCCAAGATTACAGCTCCTACGAGCAGTACTTC.

This chain links TRBV3-1 with TRBJ1-2; D perhaps matches TRBD1 (5 bases). Between the trimmed V and J ends, which lost 4 bases and 6 bases, there was a span of 12 bases. The CDR3 is 13 residues long. Per germline, CDR1 LGHDT and CDR2 YNNKEL (reference sequence). The CDR3 bases are TGTGCCAGCAGCCGCCGGACAAGTGATGGCTACACCTTC. As protein: CASSRRTSDGYTF.

The chain employs TRBV20-1 and TRBJ1-5, with D perhaps TRBD1 (5 bases). The CDR3 consists of 13 residues. Germline V gene data show CDR1 as DFQATT and CDR2 as SNEGSKA (reference sequence). The V gene lost 4 bases and the J gene lost 2 bases, with 9 bases spanning the gap. The CDR3 sequence is CSATGMGNQPQHF. The CDR3 DNA reads TGCAGTGCTACAGGGATGGGCAATCAGCCCCAGCATTTT.

This clonotype was detected ten times or more. This sequence joins TRBV12-3 or TRBV12-4 and TRBJ1-6; no clear D gene. The V end lost 2 bases, the J end lost 7 bases, and 9 bases lay between the germline ends. CDR3 length: 14 amino acids. CDR3 amino acids: CASSLILGNSPLHF. The CDR3 nucleotides are TGTGCCAGCAGTTTAATTTTGGGAAATTCACCCCTCCACTTT.